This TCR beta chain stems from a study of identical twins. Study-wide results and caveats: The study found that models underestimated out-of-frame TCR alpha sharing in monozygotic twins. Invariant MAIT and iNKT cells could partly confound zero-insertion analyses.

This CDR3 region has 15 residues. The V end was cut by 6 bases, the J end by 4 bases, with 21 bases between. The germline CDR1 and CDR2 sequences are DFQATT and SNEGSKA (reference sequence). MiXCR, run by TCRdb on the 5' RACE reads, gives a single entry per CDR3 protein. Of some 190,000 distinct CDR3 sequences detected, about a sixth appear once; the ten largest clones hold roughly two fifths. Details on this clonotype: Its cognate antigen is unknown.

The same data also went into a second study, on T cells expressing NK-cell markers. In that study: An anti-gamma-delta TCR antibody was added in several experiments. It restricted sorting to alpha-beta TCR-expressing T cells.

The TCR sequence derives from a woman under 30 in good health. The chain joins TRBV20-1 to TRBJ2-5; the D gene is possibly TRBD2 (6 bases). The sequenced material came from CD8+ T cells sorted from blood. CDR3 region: CSAIPGEGLRETQYF. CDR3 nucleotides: TGCAGTGCCATCCCGGGAGAGGGGCTTAGAGAGACCCAGTACTTC.